Listed below are T cell receptor beta chains from one sample, sequenced in a study of human T cells and chemical hapten exposure. MiXCR was run by TCRdb on the RACE reads, yielding one entry per CDR3 protein. The sample holds tens of thousands of distinct CDR3 sequences; approximately 7% are singletons and the top ten take roughly 1.4%. Source: whole blood, taken in connection with sensitization to the hapten diphenylcyclopropenone (DPC). Receptors originate from a woman in her thirties with alopecia areata. Some clones in this sample may be carry-over from other donors' samples. CDR3s include the opening cysteine and the closing phenylalanine or tryptophan. The order of the fields is V gene, J gene, D gene, clone size, CDR3 protein, CDR3 DNA. D genes are given only for firm matches. Expanded clones are given a class, and other clones once, few, many or no size at all.

v_call: TRBV20-1; j_call: TRBJ2-4; d_call: .; clone_size: many; cdr3_aa: CSASPPPKNIQYF; cdr3_nt: TGCAGTGCTAGTCCGCCACCCAAAAACATTCAGTACTTC
v_call: TRBV20-1; j_call: TRBJ1-5; d_call: .; clone_size: many; cdr3_aa: CSASWGIDSNQPQHF; cdr3_nt: TGCAGTGCTAGCTGGGGGATTGATAGCAATCAGCCCCAGCATTTT
v_call: TRBV12-3/TRBV12-4; j_call: TRBJ1-6; d_call: .; clone_size: many; cdr3_aa: CASSLEAAGNSPLHF; cdr3_nt: TGTGCCAGCAGTTTAGAAGCAGCTGGTAATTCACCCCTCCACTTT
v_call: TRBV5-1; j_call: TRBJ2-3; d_call: .; clone_size: many; cdr3_aa: CASSLATDTQYF; cdr3_nt: TGCGCCAGCAGCTTGGCCACAGATACGCAGTATTTT
v_call: TRBV23-1; j_call: TRBJ1-6; d_call: TRBD1; clone_size: .; cdr3_aa: CASRRTGTENNSPLHF; cdr3_nt: TGCGCCAGCAGAAGGACCGGGACAGAAAATAATTCACCCCTCCACTTT
v_call: TRBV20-1; j_call: TRBJ1-1; d_call: .; clone_size: few; cdr3_aa: CSARGGVAGREGNTEAFF; cdr3_nt: TGCAGTGCTAGAGGGGGAGTGGCAGGGAGGGAGGGGAACACTGAAGCTTTCTTT
v_call: TRBV6-5; j_call: TRBJ2-6; d_call: .; clone_size: many; cdr3_aa: CASSRGSGANVLTF; cdr3_nt: TGTGCCAGCAGTCGGGGGTCTGGGGCCAACGTCCTGACTTTC
v_call: TRBV5-4; j_call: TRBJ2-3; d_call: .; clone_size: few; cdr3_aa: CASSLPGPAAPGTQYF; cdr3_nt: TGTGCCAGCAGCTTGCCGGGGCCTGCGGCCCCAGGTACGCAGTATTTT
v_call: TRBV25-1; j_call: TRBJ1-6; d_call: .; clone_size: .; cdr3_aa: CASSEIVTDSPLHF; cdr3_nt: TGTGCCAGCAGTGAAATAGTAACGGATTCACCCCTCCACTTT
v_call: TRBV5-1; j_call: TRBJ1-5; d_call: .; clone_size: .; cdr3_aa: CASSPMDGRNQPQHF; cdr3_nt: TGCGCCAGCAGCCCCATGGACGGACGCAATCAGCCCCAGCATTTT
v_call: TRBV29-1; j_call: TRBJ2-3; d_call: .; clone_size: many; cdr3_aa: CSVLGGSDTQYF; cdr3_nt: TGCAGCGTTTTAGGGGGGTCAGATACGCAGTATTTT
v_call: TRBV7-9; j_call: TRBJ1-6; d_call: TRBD1; clone_size: few; cdr3_aa: CASSSPSAGGSYNSPLHF; cdr3_nt: TGTGCCAGCAGCTCTCCCTCGGCAGGGGGAAGCTATAATTCACCCCTCCACTTT
v_call: TRBV29-1; j_call: TRBJ1-2; d_call: .; clone_size: many; cdr3_aa: CSVEVGGLGYTF; cdr3_nt: TGCAGCGTTGAAGTCGGGGGGCTTGGCTACACCTTC
v_call: TRBV20-1; j_call: TRBJ2-1; d_call: .; clone_size: few; cdr3_aa: CSAVGNEQFF; cdr3_nt: TGCAGTGCCGTAGGCAATGAGCAGTTCTTC
v_call: TRBV3-1; j_call: TRBJ1-5; d_call: .; clone_size: many; cdr3_aa: CASSHPQGHPNQPQHF; cdr3_nt: TGTGCCAGCAGCCACCCACAGGGCCACCCCAATCAGCCCCAGCATTTT
v_call: TRBV20-1; j_call: TRBJ2-7; d_call: .; clone_size: many; cdr3_aa: CSARNPGAGEQYF; cdr3_nt: TGCAGTGCTCGCAACCCCGGCGCGGGCGAGCAGTACTTC
v_call: TRBV12-5; j_call: TRBJ1-1; d_call: .; clone_size: many; cdr3_aa: CASGLVIGYPEAFF; cdr3_nt: TGTGCTAGTGGTTTGGTGATCGGATACCCTGAAGCTTTCTTT
v_call: TRBV6-5; j_call: TRBJ1-1; d_call: TRBD1; clone_size: many; cdr3_aa: CASGRTGSTTEAFF; cdr3_nt: TGTGCCAGCGGGAGGACAGGGAGTACCACTGAAGCTTTCTTT
v_call: TRBV4-2; j_call: TRBJ2-3; d_call: .; clone_size: few; cdr3_aa: CASSQRLTGTWGTDTQYF; cdr3_nt: TGTGCCAGCAGCCAAAGGTTGACCGGGACATGGGGCACAGATACGCAGTATTTT
v_call: TRBV29-1; j_call: TRBJ2-3; d_call: .; clone_size: many; cdr3_aa: CSVYSTDTQYF; cdr3_nt: TGCAGCGTTTACAGCACAGATACGCAGTATTTT
v_call: TRBV7-2; j_call: TRBJ1-6; d_call: .; clone_size: many; cdr3_aa: CASSLEGGAGTHSPLHF; cdr3_nt: TGTGCCAGCAGCTTAGAGGGGGGAGCAGGCACCCATTCACCCCTCCACTTT
v_call: TRBV20-1; j_call: TRBJ2-3; d_call: .; clone_size: many; cdr3_aa: CSARGGTDTQYF; cdr3_nt: TGCAGTGCTAGAGGGGGCACAGATACGCAGTATTTT
v_call: TRBV29-1; j_call: TRBJ1-1; d_call: .; clone_size: many; cdr3_aa: CSVNNRVRTEAFF; cdr3_nt: TGCAGCGTTAACAACAGGGTTAGGACTGAAGCTTTCTTT
v_call: TRBV12-3/TRBV12-4; j_call: TRBJ1-1; d_call: TRBD1; clone_size: few; cdr3_aa: CASSWTGLITEAFF; cdr3_nt: TGTGCCAGCAGTTGGACAGGCTTAATCACTGAAGCTTTCTTT
v_call: TRBV7-2; j_call: TRBJ1-5; d_call: .; clone_size: .; cdr3_aa: CASSILQGRGQPQHF; cdr3_nt: TGTGCCAGCAGCATTCTACAGGGACGGGGTCAGCCCCAGCATTTT
v_call: TRBV6-5; j_call: TRBJ1-1; d_call: .; clone_size: many; cdr3_aa: CASSYGAPGNTEAFF; cdr3_nt: TGTGCCAGCAGTTACGGGGCCCCCGGGAACACTGAAGCTTTCTTT
v_call: TRBV12-3/TRBV12-4; j_call: TRBJ1-1; d_call: .; clone_size: few; cdr3_aa: CASSLKGDTEAFF; cdr3_nt: TGTGCCAGCAGTTTGAAAGGGGACACTGAAGCTTTCTTT
v_call: TRBV20-1; j_call: TRBJ2-7; d_call: TRBD1; clone_size: few; cdr3_aa: CSAPRQGSAYEQYF; cdr3_nt: TGCAGTGCTCCTCGACAGGGGTCAGCCTACGAGCAGTACTTC
v_call: TRBV28; j_call: TRBJ1-2; d_call: .; clone_size: many; cdr3_aa: CASSLWTDLNYGYTF; cdr3_nt: TGTGCCAGCAGTTTGTGGACAGACCTTAACTATGGCTACACCTTC
v_call: TRBV2; j_call: TRBJ1-6; d_call: .; clone_size: many; cdr3_aa: CASSALGENSPLHF; cdr3_nt: TGTGCCAGCAGTGCGCTTGGGGAAAATTCACCCCTCCACTTT
v_call: TRBV25-1; j_call: TRBJ2-1; d_call: TRBD2; clone_size: many; cdr3_aa: CASTLAGGSYEQFF; cdr3_nt: TGTGCCAGCACTCTAGCGGGGGGGTCCTATGAGCAGTTCTTC
v_call: TRBV6-2/TRBV6-3; j_call: TRBJ2-7; d_call: TRBD1; clone_size: .; cdr3_aa: CASSYSNKEQGAYEQYF; cdr3_nt: TGTGCCAGCAGTTACTCTAATAAGGAACAGGGGGCCTACGAGCAGTACTTC
v_call: TRBV7-9; j_call: TRBJ1-3; d_call: TRBD1; clone_size: .; cdr3_aa: CASSYGGTAGNTIYF; cdr3_nt: TGTGCCAGCAGCTACGGGGGGACAGCTGGAAACACCATATATTTT
v_call: TRBV7-9; j_call: TRBJ2-7; d_call: .; clone_size: many; cdr3_aa: CASSLIGRADHEQYF; cdr3_nt: TGTGCCAGCAGCTTAATAGGCAGGGCGGACCACGAGCAGTACTTC
v_call: TRBV30; j_call: TRBJ1-1; d_call: .; clone_size: .; cdr3_aa: CATTRGLPNTEAFF; cdr3_nt: TGTGCCACAACCCGTGGACTGCCGAACACTGAAGCTTTCTTT
v_call: TRBV7-6; j_call: TRBJ2-1; d_call: .; clone_size: .; cdr3_aa: CASSLDNYNEQFF; cdr3_nt: TGTGCCAGCAGCCTGGACAACTACAATGAGCAGTTCTTC
v_call: TRBV30; j_call: TRBJ2-1; d_call: TRBD1; clone_size: few; cdr3_aa: CAWRERQGWNEQFF; cdr3_nt: TGTGCCTGGAGGGAACGACAGGGGTGGAATGAGCAGTTCTTC
v_call: TRBV30; j_call: TRBJ1-5; d_call: .; clone_size: many; cdr3_aa: CAWSVPSRGNQPQHF; cdr3_nt: TGTGCCTGGAGTGTACCGTCCCGGGGCAATCAGCCCCAGCATTTT
v_call: TRBV10-3; j_call: TRBJ1-6; d_call: TRBD1; clone_size: many; cdr3_aa: CAISESTGALGSPLHF; cdr3_nt: TGTGCCATCAGTGAGTCAACAGGGGCTCTGGGGTCACCCCTCCACTTT
v_call: TRBV3-1; j_call: TRBJ1-5; d_call: TRBD1; clone_size: many; cdr3_aa: CASSQGTGRNQPQHF; cdr3_nt: TGTGCCAGCAGCCAAGGGACAGGGAGGAATCAGCCCCAGCATTTT
v_call: TRBV7-9; j_call: TRBJ1-5; d_call: .; clone_size: many; cdr3_aa: CASSLPGGNQPQHF; cdr3_nt: TGTGCCAGCAGCTTACCAGGGGGCAATCAGCCCCAGCATTTT